This T cell receptor beta chain was recorded in a study of response to subunit inactivated influenza vaccine (dated by TCRdb to the late 2010s). For the study in its entirety: The study used deep quantitative T cell receptor repertoire profiling to track responses to a trivalent subunit inactivated influenza vaccine.

This clonotype occurred a few times. The target of this receptor is not known. No much larger clone exists at a distance of one base, and base qualities are not known. The protocol used for the library was RT-PCR. Instrument on record: Illumina HiSeq 2500. Clones were called with MiXCR by TCRdb after fastp trimmed the public reads at Q25, and only in-frame beta chains were retained. Rows with one shared CDR3 protein collapse into an entry with the most common genes and DNA. The sample profile shows under 200,000 distinct CDR3 sequences; about 10% of them were found once. The leading ten clones occupy roughly 33% of the sample. Inclusive of the bounding cysteine and phenylalanine, the CDR3 is 13 residues long. Of the read, only the CDR3 DNA is kept; its 39 bases are in frame from base 1. Results and caveats for the whole study, not just this receptor: According to the authors, only a limited number of new T cells may be recruited by each seasonal influenza vaccination.

Material: CD8+ T cells sorted from PBMCs, obtained 23 to 25 months after vaccination. The receptor was derived from a man in his fifties or sixties who received an inactivated influenza vaccine. Donor details come from another sample of the same person, matched by shared clones. This sequence uses TRBV21-1 and TRBJ2-5. TRBV21-1 is deemed a pseudogene. The nucleotide sequence reads as follows: TGTGCCAAGACATCCGGAGCTAAAGAGACCCAGTACTTC. This codes for CAKTSGAKETQYF.